Below, 18 T cell receptor beta chains from the same sample are listed, as sequenced in a study of T cell changes during pregnancy in multiple sclerosis. Assay: immunoSEQ multiplex PCR; the TCRdb copy retains only in-frame clones and omits some. The table records over 70,000 clones, 75% to 95% of them present only once. The sample consisted of peripheral blood, taken in the first trimester of pregnancy. These receptors all stem from a female donor in good health, enrolled as a control in a pregnancy study.

This sequence joins TRBV11-2 and TRBJ1-3; 7 bases agree with TRBD1. The CDR3 sequence is 15 residues long. Germline CDR1 and CDR2: SGHAT and FQNNGV. Trimming cost V 5 bases and J 2 bases; bases outside gene matches: 6. The CDR3 coding sequence is TGTGCCAGCAGCCCCCAGGGGGACACTGGAAACACCATATATTTT. It encodes CASSPQGDTGNTIYF.

The chain is built from TRBV4-1 and TRBJ2-7; 7 nucleotides align to TRBD2. Looked up from germline, CDR1 is MGHRA and CDR2 is YSYEKL. The CDR3 totals 16 residues. V trimming: 2 bases; J trimming: 6 bases; junction bases outside the gene matches: 13. Here the CDR3 DNA reads TGCGCCAGCAGCCAACTATATGTCTTAGCGGGTGGCGAGCAGTACTTC. It codes for CASSQLYVLAGGEQYF.

The chain carries TRBV30 and TRBJ2-7, with 7 bases matching TRBD1. Germline assignment: CDR1 GTSNPN and CDR2 SVGIG (reference sequence). The CDR3 has 14 residues. V trimming: 2 bases; J trimming: 4 bases; junction bases outside the gene matches: 8. The CDR3 DNA is TGTGCCTGGAGTCGGACAGGAAAGGCGTACGAGCAGTACTTC. Translation: CAWSRTGKAYEQYF.

This clone was counted once. The chain recombines TRBV12-5 with TRBJ2-1; 7 positions agree with TRBD1. Trimming took 2 bases from V and 5 from J; bases not matched to a gene: 6. Germline V gene data show CDR1 as LGHNT and CDR2 as FRNRAP. This CDR3 spans 15 amino acids. CDR3 DNA: TGTGCTAGTGGTTTGACTCCGCAGGGGGACAATGAGCAGTTCTTC. Its translation is CASGLTPQGDNEQFF.

The chain has TRBV7-2 and TRBJ1-5; TRBD1 agrees at 8 bases. The V segment lost 4 bases and the J segment 1 base; nucleotides outside the gene matches: 3. CDR1 is SGHTA, CDR2 FQGNSA, per germline. This CDR3 spans 15 amino acids. CDR3 loop: CASSSQGASNQPQHF. CDR3 bases: TGTGCCAGCAGCTCCCAGGGGGCGAGCAATCAGCCCCAGCATTTT.

The chain joins TRBV9 to TRBJ2-1; 9 nucleotides line up with TRBD1. The germline V gene has CDR1 SGDLS and CDR2 YYNGEE. V was clipped by 0 bases and J by 1 base; unmatched bases: 2. The CDR3 runs to 16 residues. For the CDR3, the DNA is TGTGCCAGCAGCGTAGCTGGGACAGGGTCCTACAATGAGCAGTTCTTC. Its translation: CASSVAGTGSYNEQFF.

V and J are TRBV7-2 and TRBJ1-4, with D hard to call. CDR3 size: 14 residues. Germline CDR1 reads SGHTA; CDR2 reads FQGNSA. Trimming left V 5 bases short and J 7 bases short, with 14 bases between. The CDR3 reads CASSPREGFEKLFF. CDR3 sequence (DNA): TGTGCCAGCAGCCCACGGGAGGGATTTGAAAAACTGTTTTTT.

The V call is TRBV16, the J call TRBJ2-5, with D perhaps TRBD1 (6 bases). Germline V gene sequence: CDR1 KGHSY, CDR2 FQNENV. The V and J ends lost 6 bases and 5 bases respectively, with 10 bases between them. The CDR3 is 12 amino acids. This CDR3 reads CASSRTDETQYF. CDR3 in DNA: TGTGCCAGCAGTCGGACAGATGAGACCCAGTACTTC.

Of note for this clone: This same CDR3 is encoded by further DNA sequences in the sample. The V call is TRBV6-1, the J call TRBJ2-3; a possible D gene is TRBD1 (5 bases). The CDR3 length is 16 residues. Germline V gene sequence: CDR1 MNHNS, CDR2 SASEGT. Trimming stripped 1 base from V and 0 bases from J, with 11 bases between. This CDR3 reads CASSEVRGTSTDTQYF. As DNA, the CDR3 is TGTGCCAGCAGTGAAGTAAGGGGCACGAGCACAGATACGCAGTATTTT.

The genes are TRBV11-2 and TRBJ2-3; the match to TRBD2 covers 9 bases. Germline V gene sequence: CDR1 SGHAT, CDR2 FQNNGV. The CDR3 sequence is 17 residues long. Unmatched junction bases numbered 9, after V lost 3 bases and J lost 2 bases. The CDR3 is CASSFEAGGPPTDTQYF. The DNA of the CDR3 is TGTGCCAGCAGCTTCGAGGCGGGGGGGCCTCCCACAGATACGCAGTATTTT.

The gene calls are TRBV7-9 and TRBJ1-3; D is uncertain. Germline V gives CDR1 SEHNR, CDR2 FQNEAQ (reference sequence). This CDR3 has 16 residues. Between the trimmed V and J ends, which lost 2 bases and 0 bases, there was a span of 11 bases. The CDR3 bases are TGTGCCAGCAGCTTAAAGCGCGAGCTCTCTGGAAACACCATATATTTT. It codes for CASSLKRELSGNTIYF. The whole variable domain, filled in from reference TRBV7-9 and TRBJ1-3, reads DTGVSQNPRHKITKRGQNVTFRCDPISEHNRLYWYRQTLGQGPEFLTYFQNEAQLEKSRLLSDRFSAERPKGSFSTLEIQRTEQGDSAMYLCASSLKRELSGNTIYFGEGSWLTVV.

The genes are TRBV4-3 and TRBJ1-1; D unresolved. The V end was cut by 1 base, the J end by 0 bases, with 9 bases between. The V gene's germline CDR1 is LGHNA and CDR2 YSLEER. This CDR3 spans 15 amino acids. CDR3 region: CASSQAAILNTEAFF. DNA for the CDR3: TGCGCCAGCAGCCAAGCTGCGATACTGAACACTGAAGCTTTCTTT.

This chain uses TRBV6-4 with TRBJ2-3; 11 nucleotides match TRBD2. Trimming cost V 0 bases and J 4 bases; bases outside gene matches: 0. The CDR3 loop spans 15 amino acids. Germline values: CDR1 MRHNA, CDR2 SNTAGT. For the CDR3, the DNA is TGTGCCAGCAGTGACTCTAGCGGGGGGGCAGATACGCAGTATTTT. Its protein is CASSDSSGGADTQYF.

This clone is a singleton in its sample. V and J are TRBV2 and TRBJ2-5, with D maybe TRBD2 (5 bases). Trimming cost V 4 bases and J 7 bases, with 16 bases left between them. The germline V gene encodes CDR1 SNHLY and CDR2 FYNNEI. The CDR3 totals 14 residues. In nucleotides, the CDR3 is TGTGCCAGCAGTGTGCGCCACCCCGAGGGGACCCAGTACTTC. It yields the protein CASSVRHPEGTQYF.

The V call is TRBV9, the J call TRBJ1-1, with D maybe TRBD1 (5 bases). V lost 0 bases and J lost 4, with 13 bases in between. The length of the CDR3 is 15 residues. Germline CDR1 and CDR2: SGDLS and YYNGEE. The CDR3 DNA is TGTGCCAGCAGCGTAGCTCGGGGGACCGGCACTGAAGCTTTCTTT. Its translation: CASSVARGTGTEAFF.

The chain is built from TRBV9 and TRBJ1-6; TRBD1 might be the D (5 bases). This CDR3 has 17 residues. Germline assignment: CDR1 SGDLS and CDR2 YYNGEE. Deletions cut 0 bases from V and 4 bases from J, with 14 bases between. CDR3 sequence reads: CASSVGQSRIYNSPLHF. The CDR3 DNA is TGTGCCAGCAGCGTAGGACAGAGTCGAATTTATAATTCACCCCTCCACTTT.

The CDR3 protein is CSAASYNEQFF. The CDR3 DNA reads TGCAGTGCGGCCTCCTACAATGAGCAGTTCTTC. This chain joins TRBV20-1 and TRBJ2-1; D not certain. The germline gives CDR1 DFQATT, CDR2 SNEGSKA (reference sequence). Trimming shortened V by 6 bases and J by 0 bases, and 3 bases separated the two germline ends. This CDR3 is 11 amino acids long.

The gene calls are TRBV7-2 and TRBJ2-1; 8 bases align to TRBD2. J gave up 12 bases and V 0 bases, and 13 bases lay outside the gene matches. There are 16 residues in the CDR3. Looked up from germline, CDR1 is SGHTA and CDR2 is FQGNSA. DNA of the CDR3: TGTGCCAGCAGCTTAGCGACACAAGGTCGGGGGGGCGTGCAGTTCTTC. This sequence encodes CASSLATQGRGGVQFF.